The clone carrying this T cell receptor beta chain was detected only a few times. Its specificity is not known. The data originate from a study of naive and memory T cell subsets. Ligated cDNA underwent four rounds of PCR with nested alpha and beta constant region primers and SP2. Using its own MiXCR run on the UMI-ligation and nested PCR reads, TCRdb lists one record per CDR3 protein. The table lists tens of thousands of distinct CDR3 sequences, more than 9.5% of them singletons. Study results and caveats: The RNA method is potentially sensitive to activation and differentiation changes.

Between the trimmed V and J ends, which lost 3 bases and 9 bases, there was a span of 12 bases. Per germline, CDR1 DFQATT and CDR2 SNEGSKA (reference sequence). This CDR3 contains 11 residues. Noted treatment: skin biopsy from PPD injection site in Mantoux-positive individual. An oligonucleotide containing a UMI was ligated to the 3' end of TCR cDNA. This rearrangement joins TRBV20-1 to TRBJ2-7, with D unresolved. The TCR sequence derives from an adult in good health. The sample here was skin, taken from a tuberculin skin test site. The CDR3 protein is CSARGRSGQYF. CDR3 bases: TGCAGTGCTAGGGGCCGGTCCGGGCAGTACTTC.